This entry lists 17 T cell receptor beta chains sequenced from one sample in a study of blood T cell repertoires in COVID-19. TCRdb's copy holds only in-frame clones and misses some; the assay was immunoSEQ multiplex PCR. This sample yields under 300,000 clones, of which more than 80% are seen a single time; about 2.2% belongs to the top ten. Sequencing was carried out using PBMCs or T cells enriched from blood (not recorded which). The receptors here all came from a woman aged 18-30 years who had recovered from COVID-19.

The chain has TRBV6-5 and TRBJ2-5, with D perhaps matching TRBD1 (6 bases). The CDR3 is 14 amino acids. V was pared by 6 bases and J by 2 bases, with 13 bases between. Germline CDR1 reads MNHEY; CDR2 reads SVGAGI. The CDR3 spells CASSPDDRQETQYF. The CDR3 DNA reads as TGTGCCAGCAGCCCCGATGACAGGCAAGAGACCCAGTACTTC.

This chain joins TRBV5-1 and TRBJ2-1; 15 bases fit TRBD2. CDR1 and CDR2 (germline): SGHRS, YFSETQ. The length of the CDR3 is 15 residues. V was pared by 3 bases and J by 10 bases, with 5 bases of the junction left unmatched. In nucleotides, the CDR3 is TGCGCCAGCAGCTGGGGACTAGCGGGGGGCCGGGAGCAGTTCTTC. Encoded protein: CASSWGLAGGREQFF.

In this sample, this clone turned up a few times. The chain has TRBV28 and TRBJ1-5, with TRBD1 matching 7 bases. The germline V gene has CDR1 MDHEN and CDR2 SYDVKM. The J segment lost 3 bases and the V segment lost 1 base, leaving 3 bases of the junction unmatched. There are 15 residues in the CDR3. The CDR3 DNA follows: TGTGCCAGCAGTTTATTGGGACAGCTCAATCAGCCCCAGCATTTT. Translating it yields CASSLLGQLNQPQHF. Drawing the rest from reference TRBV28 and TRBJ1-5, the complete variable domain is DVKVTQSSRYLVKRTGEKVFLECVQDMDHENMFWYRQDPGLGLRLIYFSYDVKMKEKGDIPEGYSVSREKKERFSLILESASTNQTSMYLCASSLLGQLNQPQHFGDGTRLSIL.

The rearrangement joins TRBV28 to TRBJ1-5; D is perhaps TRBD1 (5 bases). CDR3 size: 14 residues. Germline V gene sequence: CDR1 MDHEN, CDR2 SYDVKM. The V gene lost 6 bases and the J gene lost 2 bases, with 11 bases spanning the gap. The CDR3 here is CASSIGAGNQPQHF. The CDR3 region has the DNA TGTGCCAGCAGCATAGGGGCCGGCAATCAGCCCCAGCATTTT. Filled out from reference TRBV28 and TRBJ1-5, the complete variable domain reads DVKVTQSSRYLVKRTGEKVFLECVQDMDHENMFWYRQDPGLGLRLIYFSYDVKMKEKGDIPEGYSVSREKKERFSLILESASTNQTSMYLCASSIGAGNQPQHFGDGTRLSIL.

This sequence joins TRBV19 and TRBJ2-5; 7 nucleotides line up with TRBD1. With 7 bases clipped from V and 4 bases from J, the junction kept 9 bases outside the gene matches. Germline CDR1 reads LNHDA; CDR2 reads SQIVND (reference sequence). This CDR3 contains 14 residues. The DNA of the CDR3 is TGTGCCAGTAAAGCCTCGACAGGGAGAGAGACCCAGTACTTC. Amino acids: CASKASTGRETQYF.

The table lists this clone with a few counts. In DNA, the CDR3 is TGTGCCAGCGCCACTTGGGGGCAAAACACCGGGGAGCTGTTTTTT. Translating it yields CASATWGQNTGELFF. J is TRBJ2-2 and V is TRBV27; weak D call: TRBD1 (6 bases). V shed 8 bases and J shed 2 bases, with 15 bases lying between them. The CDR3 runs to 15 residues. Germline CDR1 MNHEY, CDR2 SMNVEV (reference sequence).

The CDR3 reads CAISESRPGQVYNEQFF. The CDR3 nucleotides read TGTGCCATCAGTGAGTCGAGGCCGGGACAGGTCTACAATGAGCAGTTCTTC. The rearrangement links TRBV10-3 to TRBJ2-1, with 8 bases aligning to TRBD1. Germline assignment: CDR1 ENHRY and CDR2 SYGVKD. This CDR3 contains 17 residues. With V trimmed by 0 bases and J by 3 bases, 7 bases remained unmatched.

This chain connects TRBV14 to TRBJ1-2, with 9 bases lining up with TRBD1. CDR1 is SGHDN and CDR2 is FVKESK in the germline V gene. The CDR3 contains 16 residues. The V segment lost 3 bases and the J segment 5 bases; nucleotides outside the gene matches: 10. CDR3 bases: TGTGCCAGCAGCCAGGGTCCCGGGACAGGGATATATGGCTACACCTTC. Translated: CASSQGPGTGIYGYTF.

The chain employs TRBV7-9 and TRBJ1-5; 7 bases map to TRBD1. J was trimmed by 7 bases and V by 5 bases; bases with no gene match: 14. Germline loops: CDR1 SEHNR, CDR2 FQNEAQ (reference sequence). The CDR3 has 16 amino acids. CDR3 DNA sequence: TGTGCCAGCAGCCAAGTAACAGGGGCCGAGGAGCAGCCCCAGCATTTT. This sequence encodes CASSQVTGAEEQPQHF.

This sequence joins TRBV28 and TRBJ1-5, with TRBD1 as a possible D gene (6 bases). Deletions cut 3 bases from V and 6 bases from J, with 15 bases between. This CDR3 contains 15 residues. CDR1 and CDR2 from the germline V gene are MDHEN and SYDVKM. Here the CDR3 reads CASSFYGQGSQPQHF. The CDR3 DNA is TGTGCCAGCAGTTTTTATGGGCAGGGGAGTCAGCCCCAGCATTTT.

This clone was observed a few times. V is TRBV6-6 and J is TRBJ2-7; no clear D gene. Between the trimmed V and J ends, which lost 7 bases and 0 bases, there was a span of 10 bases. Germline CDR1 MNHNY, CDR2 SVGAGI (reference sequence). This CDR3 is 13 amino acids long. CDR3: CASKYGSSYEQYF. The CDR3 region has the DNA TGTGCCAGCAAGTATGGCAGCTCCTACGAGCAGTACTTC.

This chain links TRBV12-3 or TRBV12-4 with TRBJ1-4; no firm D call. The CDR3 loop spans 13 amino acids. Trimming stripped 4 bases from V and 4 bases from J, with 7 bases between. The CDR3 region has the DNA TGTGCCAGCAGTTCAACTAATAATGAAAAACTGTTTTTT. Residues: CASSSTNNEKLFF.

The chain uses TRBV19 and TRBJ1-2; D is unresolved. CDR1 LNHDA and CDR2 SQIVND come from the germline V gene (reference sequence). V lost 8 bases to trimming and J lost 4 bases, with 8 bases between them. There are 11 residues in the CDR3. CDR3 sequence reads: CASDGSYGYTF. The CDR3 region has the DNA TGTGCCAGTGATGGGAGCTATGGCTACACCTTC.

In its sample, this clone was seen once. The chain recombines TRBV18 with TRBJ1-6, with 9 bases identical to TRBD1. There are 15 residues in the CDR3. CDR1 is KGHSH, CDR2 LQKENI, per germline. Losses at the gene ends were 4 bases for V and 10 bases for J; bases not matched to a gene: 8. CDR3: CASSLKGQGGSPLHF. The CDR3 DNA reads TGTGCCAGCTCACTCAAGGGACAGGGCGGATCACCCCTCCACTTT.

This rearrangement joins TRBV5-1 to TRBJ2-3; D is possibly TRBD1 (5 bases). CDR3 length: 14 residues. The germline gives CDR1 SGHRS, CDR2 YFSETQ. V shed 2 bases and J shed 2 bases, with 9 bases lying between them. The CDR3 here is CASSLRQPTDTQYF. The CDR3, as DNA: TGCGCCAGCAGCTTAAGACAGCCCACAGATACGCAGTATTTT. The complete variable domain, with remaining parts taken from reference TRBV5-1 and TRBJ2-3, reads KAGVTQTPRYLIKTRGQQVTLSCSPISGHRSVSWYQQTPGQGLQFLFEYFSETQRNKGNFPGRFSGRQFSNSRSEMNVSTLELGDSALYLCASSLRQPTDTQYFGPGTRLTVL.

This chain uses TRBV5-4 with TRBJ1-2; no reliable D call. Germline CDR1 SGHNT, CDR2 YYREEE (reference sequence). The CDR3 sequence is 13 residues long. Trimming left V 0 bases short and J 4 bases short, with 7 bases between. The CDR3 here is CASSLGWAYGYTF. Written as DNA, the CDR3 is TGTGCCAGCAGCTTGGGTTGGGCCTATGGCTACACCTTC.

About this clone: Other nucleotide sequences from this sample produce the same CDR3. The chain links TRBV5-5 to TRBJ1-1, with unresolved D. In germline, CDR1 is SGHKS, CDR2 YYEKEE (reference sequence). This CDR3 region has 11 residues. Trimming left V 4 bases short and J 7 bases short, with 8 bases between. Here the CDR3 DNA reads TGTGCCAGCAGCCTGGGCGGTGAAGCTTTCTTT. It specifies CASSLGGEAFF. The full variable domain, its missing parts supplied by reference TRBV5-5 and TRBJ1-1, is DAGVTQSPTHLIKTRGQQVTLRCSPISGHKSVSWYQQVLGQGPQFIFQYYEKEERGRGNFPDRFSARQFPNYSSELNVNALLLGDSALYLCASSLGGEAFFGQGTRLTVV.